This is a list of T cell receptor beta chains from one sample in a study of siplizumab effects on memory and regulatory T cells. Sequencing was performed with immunoSEQ multiplex PCR; in TCRdb, only in-frame clones are kept and a portion is missing. This sample has roughly 100,000 clones, with approximately 90% found just once. What was sequenced was CD4+ T cells sorted from blood. Source of these receptors: a human donor in good health. The CDR3 runs from the conserved cysteine through the conserved F or W.

v_call,j_call,cdr3_aa
TRBV6-1,TRBJ2-7,CASSGKLGDIYEQYF
TRBV7-9,TRBJ1-4,CASSLIGVIGEKLFF
TRBV28,TRBJ2-7,CASSLWGTGPNSYEQYF
TRBV20-1,TRBJ2-5,CSAREEETQYF
TRBV30,TRBJ2-7,CAYDPDGLYEQYF
TRBV5-1,TRBJ2-3,CASSKTGPDTQYF
TRBV9,TRBJ1-2,CASSVAGQSYYGYTF
TRBV25-1,TRBJ1-1,CASTPRGRSTEAFF
TRBV7-9,TRBJ1-4,CASSSPIPGTGYEKLFF
TRBV5-1,TRBJ2-7,CASSSLAGNAYEQYF
TRBV18,TRBJ2-5,CASSPTGGETQYF
TRBV5-1,TRBJ2-7,CASSLETGSYEQYF
TRBV18,TRBJ1-1,CASSAYPGGNTEAFF
TRBV19,TRBJ2-5,CASRRTSGQETQYF
TRBV14,TRBJ2-3,CASSRTSGLRGDTQYF
TRBV6-6,TRBJ2-5,CASRGQGGETQYF
TRBV5-5,TRBJ2-5,CASSFVEETQYF
TRBV10-3,TRBJ2-3,CAIKLGLGTAFDTQYF
TRBV28,TRBJ2-3,CASGNRRTQYF
TRBV18,TRBJ1-1,CASSPISVRGNTEAFF
TRBV19,TRBJ1-5,CASSIEAQRPHQPQHF
TRBV2,TRBJ2-7,CASSPGATSF
TRBV7-9,TRBJ1-4,CASSSGTNIRIKLFF
TRBV29-1,TRBJ2-1,CSVEDTDEQFF
TRBV6-5,TRBJ2-1,CASHSAGSAYNEQFF
TRBV6-5,TRBJ2-1,CASRRTGNNEQFF
TRBV2,TRBJ1-4,CASSEDRGGEKLFF
TRBV21-1,TRBJ1-1,CASSLRYLNTEAFF
TRBV7-9,TRBJ2-1,CASSRVSGRAEAHNEQFF
TRBV7-9,TRBJ2-3,CASSSLAGGSTDTQYF
TRBV11-2,TRBJ2-7,CASSLDSAYYEQYF
TRBV27,TRBJ1-1,CASSFTSGTEAFF
TRBV6-5,TRBJ1-2,CASSYGGQGYGYTF
TRBV7-6,TRBJ2-1,CASSLAPLAGAINEQFF
TRBV10-3,TRBJ2-1,CAISGQPGDEQFF
TRBV7-9,TRBJ1-3,CASSLYSGGPSGNTIYF
TRBV14,TRBJ2-2,CASSHLREGAGELFF